The 7 T cell receptor beta chains listed next were all sequenced from one sample in a study of CD8+ T cells in alopecia areata. Four or five patients' CD4+ populations were sorted into CD25+CD127- cells. Extracted RNA was reverse transcribed into cDNA, the sequencing template. The assay was immunoSEQ multiplex PCR, and TCRdb's table has in-frame clones only and misses some. This sample has around 36,000 clones, with around 57% found just once. The source material was CD4+ Tregs sorted from blood. These receptor sequences come from a human donor with alopecia areata.

This sequence joins TRBV18 and TRBJ2-5, with D unresolved. The J call could be wrong; TRBJ2-7 is a better fit for the DNA end. The CDR3 is 15 residues long. Germline V gene data show CDR1 as KGHSH and CDR2 as LQKENI. The CDR3 here is CASSPPDFLSYEQYF. The CDR3 nucleotides read TGTGCCAGCTCACCCCCAGATTTCCTTTCCTACGAGCAGTACTTC.

The chain couples TRBV5-4 to TRBJ2-6; D is undetermined. With 5 bases removed from V and 4 bases from J, the gap between germline ends came to 7 bases. The CDR3 is made up of 13 amino acids. CDR1 is SGHNT and CDR2 is YYREEE in the germline V gene (reference sequence). The CDR3 loop reads CASSYAGANVLTF. The CDR3 region has the DNA TGTGCCAGCAGTTATGCGGGGGCCAACGTCCTGACTTTC.

This clone was seen a few times. The chain carries TRBV28 and TRBJ2-7; D may be TRBD1 (5 bases). CDR3 length: 13 amino acids. Germline CDR1 MDHEN, CDR2 SYDVKM. V was trimmed by 5 bases and J by 0 bases, leaving 8 bases between them. The CDR3 sequence: CASSLQASYEQYF. CDR3 in DNA: TGTGCCAGCAGTCTACAGGCCTCCTACGAGCAGTACTTC.

The gene calls are TRBV7-3 and TRBJ2-7; 7 bases match TRBD2. Germline V gene data show CDR1 as SGHTA and CDR2 as FQGTGA. This CDR3 region has 14 residues. The V gene end was trimmed by 7 bases and the J gene end by 1 base; junction bases not matched to a gene: 7. CDR3: CASKRGSGSYEQYF. The CDR3 nucleotides read TGTGCCAGCAAGCGCGGGAGTGGTTCCTACGAGCAGTACTTC.

This clone counts as medium-sized. This sequence joins TRBV28 and TRBJ2-3, with unresolved D. V was shortened by 10 bases and J by 4 bases, with 9 bases between the two germline ends. The CDR3 loop spans 11 amino acids. Germline CDR1 is MDHEN and CDR2 is SYDVKM. CDR3 protein: CATLRADTQYF. The CDR3 DNA is TGTGCCACCTTACGCGCAGATACGCAGTATTTT.

The chain recombines TRBV18 with TRBJ2-3; 7 nucleotides align to TRBD1. This CDR3 comprises 13 residues. The V segment lost 3 bases and the J segment 3 bases; nucleotides outside the gene matches: 0. From germline, CDR1 is KGHSH and CDR2 LQKENI. Here the CDR3 DNA reads TGTGCCAGCTCACCGGACAGGACAGATACGCAGTATTTT. Translation gives CASSPDRTDTQYF.

The chain carries TRBV27 and TRBJ2-7, with TRBD1 matching over 9 bases. The CDR3 extends over 15 amino acids. Germline lookup yields CDR1 MNHEY and CDR2 SMNVEV (reference sequence). V lost 3 bases, J lost 6 bases, and 9 bases stayed unmatched. CDR3 bases: TGTGCCAGCAGTTTCCACAGGGACAGGGTCGTCGAGCAGTACTTC. Protein product: CASSFHRDRVVEQYF.